The clone carrying this TCR beta chain was counted between two and nine times. The sample is drawn from a study of blood T cell repertoires in COVID-19. About the research overall: Some COVID-19 samples were acute and others convalescent; all came from the United States, Italy and Spain.

Per the original methods: The assay estimated nucleated cells by amplifying reference gene primers. The method was immunoSEQ multiplex PCR; TCRdb's version includes in-frame clones alone and lacks a portion of them. Clonal size and the V and J genes are those of that table, whereas D and trimming came from the DNA. The table includes under 200,000 clones, around nine tenths detected once. The CDR3 extends over 12 amino acids. Germline-derived CDR1 and CDR2 are SQVTM and ANQGSEA. Trimming cost V 6 bases and J 7 bases, with 16 bases left between them. Sample: peripheral blood. The gene calls are TRBV29-1 and TRBJ2-7, with D perhaps TRBD2 (5 bases). The sequence derives from a man aged 55 to 70 with active or convalescent COVID-19. The CDR3 protein is CSVRRPPGEQYF. In nucleotides, the CDR3 is TGCAGCGTCCGGCGTCCCCCGGGAGAGCAGTACTTC.